These T cell receptor beta chains were read from a single sample in a study of vaccination and CD4 T cells after COVID-19. Via MiXCR, TCRdb re-called the PCR reads, giving one row per CDR3 protein. The data show about 18,000 distinct CDR3 sequences, approximately 50% seen once. These TCRs are of unknown antigen specificity. Sequenced here: CD4+ T cells from blood, cultured in vitro, sampled after SARS-CoV-2 vaccination. Receptors were obtained from a human donor who had recovered from COVID-19. Each CDR3 is given with its conserved first and last residue. The order of the fields is J gene, clone size, D gene, V gene, CDR3 protein, CDR3 DNA. A D gene is named only where the DNA matches it firmly. Clone sizes are given selectively: once, few, many, or a class where the clone is expanded.

>TRBJ1-1|-|TRBD1|TRBV6-2/TRBV6-3
CASSLQGARNTEAFF
TGTGCCAGCAGTCTACAGGGGGCGCGGAACACTGAAGCTTTCTTT
>TRBJ2-5|-|-|TRBV11-2
CASSQALSTRETQYF
TGTGCCAGCAGCCAAGCGTTGTCCACTAGGGAGACCCAGTACTTC
>TRBJ1-5|few|TRBD1|TRBV6-1
CASTSLTDRGVQPQHF
TGTGCCAGCACCTCACTAACGGACAGGGGCGTCCAGCCCCAGCATTTT
>TRBJ2-3|-|-|TRBV7-9
CASSFLGADTQYF
TGTGCCAGCAGCTTCTTAGGGGCAGATACGCAGTATTTT
>TRBJ2-1|-|TRBD2|TRBV28
CASSMMAGGLREQFF
TGTGCCAGCAGCATGATGGCGGGGGGGTTAAGAGAGCAGTTCTTC
>TRBJ1-1|-|-|TRBV10-2
CASSRQAEAFF
TGCGCCAGCAGTCGACAGGCTGAAGCTTTCTTT
>TRBJ2-2|few|TRBD1|TRBV7-2
CASSYRQGSGELFF
TGTGCCAGCAGCTACCGACAGGGATCCGGGGAGCTGTTTTTT
>TRBJ2-5|-|-|TRBV20-1
CSARVAGRMETQYF
TGCAGTGCTAGAGTGGCGGGGCGCATGGAGACCCAGTACTTC
>TRBJ1-1|-|-|TRBV6-5
CASSYPGMNTEAFF
TGTGCCAGCAGTTACCCGGGGATGAACACTGAAGCTTTCTTT
>TRBJ2-4|few|-|TRBV6-1
CASSQTATRDIQYF
TGTGCCAGCAGTCAGACTGCCACCCGGGACATTCAGTACTTC
>TRBJ2-2|-|TRBD1|TRBV6-1
CASSRDRERTGELFF
TGTGCCAGCAGTAGGGACAGGGAGCGTACCGGGGAGCTGTTTTTT
>TRBJ1-1|-|-|TRBV28
CASSLPDKQNTEAFF
TGTGCCAGCAGTTTACCGGACAAACAGAACACTGAAGCTTTCTTT
>TRBJ2-3|few|-|TRBV2
CASSVGGGTDTQYF
TGTGCCAGCAGTGTAGGAGGGGGCACAGATACGCAGTATTTT
>TRBJ2-2|-|TRBD2|TRBV7-6
CASSPAGGGGELFF
TGTGCCAGCAGTCCAGCGGGAGGAGGCGGGGAGCTGTTTTTT
>TRBJ2-2|-|TRBD1|TRBV19
CASSTRTGANTGELFF
TGTGCCAGTAGTACCCGGACAGGAGCGAACACCGGGGAGCTGTTTTTT
>TRBJ2-2|-|TRBD1|TRBV20-1
CSAREPGTGLTGELFF
TGCAGTGCTAGAGAACCCGGGACAGGGCTCACCGGGGAGCTGTTTTTT
>TRBJ1-1|-|-|TRBV6-1
CASRRTDKNTEAFF
TGTGCCAGCAGGCGGACAGACAAGAACACTGAAGCTTTCTTT
>TRBJ1-5|-|-|TRBV24-1
CAAERGKDLSNQPQHF
TGTGCCGCCGAGAGGGGAAAGGACCTTAGCAATCAGCCCCAGCATTTT
>TRBJ2-7|-|-|TRBV7-2
CASSLTAGYEQYF
TGTGCCAGCAGCTTGACGGCGGGATACGAGCAGTACTTC
>TRBJ2-5|once|-|TRBV27
CASTTSGRGTQYF
TGTGCCAGCACCACCTCAGGGCGGGGGACCCAGTACTTC
>TRBJ1-3|-|-|TRBV7-2
CASSLDSGRAISGNTIYF
TGTGCCAGCAGCTTAGACTCGGGCAGGGCCATCTCTGGAAACACCATATATTTT
>TRBJ2-2|-|TRBD2|TRBV7-8
CASSLVSGSNTGELFF
TGTGCCAGCAGCTTAGTGAGCGGGAGCAACACCGGGGAGCTGTTTTTT
>TRBJ2-7|few|TRBD2|TRBV20-1
CSAQGDLPGGGYEQYF
TGCAGTGCTCAAGGCGACCTTCCTGGCGGGGGGTACGAGCAGTACTTC
>TRBJ2-2|-|-|TRBV9
CASSALHTSSGELFF
TGTGCCAGCAGCGCCCTACACACTAGCTCCGGGGAGCTGTTTTTT
>TRBJ1-1|few|-|TRBV7-8
CASSLAVVWLGARGEAFF
TGTGCCAGCAGCTTAGCAGTGGTCTGGCTGGGGGCGCGCGGTGAAGCTTTCTTT
>TRBJ1-1|-|-|TRBV11-3
CASSPRTPGVDTEAFF
TGTGCCAGCAGCCCAAGAACCCCAGGGGTTGACACTGAAGCTTTCTTT
>TRBJ1-2|-|-|TRBV6-1
CASSPGLNLPSGYTF
TGTGCCAGCAGTCCTGGTCTCAACCTTCCTTCGGGCTACACCTTC